These 5 T cell receptor beta chains originate from one sample sequenced in a study of cytomegalovirus exposure and HLA in healthy donors. This table comes from immunoSEQ multiplex PCR, and its TCRdb copy is limited to in-frame clones, with some not included. The sample contains 150,000 to 200,000 clones, approximately 84% of which appear only once. The sample taken for sequencing was PBMCs. Source of these receptors: a man younger than 40 in good health and CMV-seropositive.

The chain links TRBV6-5 to TRBJ2-1, with 8 bases that match TRBD2. This CDR3 spans 15 amino acids. The trim removed 5 bases at V and 5 bases at J, leaving 8 bases unmatched. The germline V gene has CDR1 MNHEY and CDR2 SVGAGI. CDR3: CASSVRLAPNNEQFF. In DNA form, the CDR3 reads TGTGCCAGCAGTGTACGACTAGCGCCTAACAATGAGCAGTTCTTC.

V and J are TRBV29-1 and TRBJ2-7; D ambiguous. Germline CDR1 SQVTM, CDR2 ANQGSEA. The CDR3 length is 16 residues. Trimming pared 6 bases from V and 0 bases from J, leaving 21 bases between. DNA of the CDR3: TGCAGCGTCGCCGGAATTACTACATTTAGCTCCTACGAGCAGTACTTC. Encoded protein: CSVAGITTFSSYEQYF.

The chain couples TRBV29-1 to TRBJ2-5, with D perhaps TRBD1 (5 bases). The V end was cut by 4 bases, the J end by 4 bases, with 16 bases between. From germline, CDR1 is SQVTM and CDR2 ANQGSEA. CDR3 size: 14 residues. CDR3 loop: CSVVAGNVLETQYF. The CDR3, as DNA: TGCAGCGTTGTGGCAGGGAACGTTCTAGAGACCCAGTACTTC.

This chain links TRBV27 with TRBJ1-4; D is undetermined. The CDR3 extends over 15 amino acids. From germline, CDR1 is MNHEY and CDR2 SMNVEV (reference sequence). The V end was cut by 5 bases, the J end by 3 bases, with 13 bases between. This chain's CDR3 is CASSARGRPNEKLFF. The CDR3 DNA follows: TGTGCCAGCAGTGCTCGGGGTCGGCCTAATGAAAAACTGTTTTTT.

This chain joins TRBV11-2 and TRBJ2-3, with TRBD2 matching 9 bases. V lost 5 bases, J lost 7 bases, and 4 bases stayed unmatched. The CDR3 runs 13 residues. Germline V gene data show CDR1 as SGHAT and CDR2 as FQNNGV. For the CDR3, the DNA is TGTGCCAGCAGCGGGACTAGCCACTATACGCAGTATTTT. Its translation is CASSGTSHYTQYF.